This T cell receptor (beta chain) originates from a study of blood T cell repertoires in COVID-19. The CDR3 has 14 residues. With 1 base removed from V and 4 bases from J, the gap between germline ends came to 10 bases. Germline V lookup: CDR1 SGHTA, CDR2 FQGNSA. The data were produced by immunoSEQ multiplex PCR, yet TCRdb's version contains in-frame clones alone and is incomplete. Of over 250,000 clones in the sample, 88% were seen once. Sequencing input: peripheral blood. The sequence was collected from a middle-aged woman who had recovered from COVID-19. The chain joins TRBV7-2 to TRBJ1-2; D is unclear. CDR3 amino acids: CASSLVAGAYGYTF. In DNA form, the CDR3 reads TGTGCCAGCAGCTTAGTGGCGGGTGCCTATGGCTACACCTTC. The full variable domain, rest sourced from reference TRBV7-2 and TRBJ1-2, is GAGVSQSPSNKVTEKGKDVELRCDPISGHTALYWYRQSLGQGLEFLIYFQGNSAPDKSGLPSDRFSAERTGGSVSTLTIQRTQQEDSAVYLCASSLVAGAYGYTFGSGTRLTVV.